This T cell receptor (beta chain) was identified during a study of PD-L1 blockade in urothelial cancer. In the study overall: Male patients with bladder-origin urothelial cancer numbered about 90% of the roughly 29.

Some clones are missing from TCRdb's copy, which holds only in-frame ones; the method was immunoSEQ multiplex PCR. The sample has some 80,000 clones; about 82% are singletons. The time point: pretreatment peripheral blood. Each patient gave between 1 and 8 samples, pretreatment and on-treatment. Here the sequenced sample was PBMCs, taken around atezolizumab (anti-PD-L1) treatment. This sequence was found in a man aged 40-49 years with urothelial cancer.

CDR3 residues: CASSLTGEVEYF. The DNA for the CDR3 is TGTGCCAGCAGCTTAACAGGGGAAGTGGAGTATTTT. The chain links TRBV7-3 to TRBJ2-3; a weak D match, TRBD1 (5 bases). CDR1 SGHTA and CDR2 FQGTGA come from the germline V gene. This CDR3 region has 12 residues. V shed 0 bases and J shed 13 bases, with 11 bases lying between them.